Following are 10 T cell receptor beta chains from one sample sequenced in a study of shared clonotypes between healthy human individuals. Produced via immunoSEQ multiplex PCR; TCRdb's table is partial and in-frame only. This sample has about 1.9 million clones, with just under 95% found just once. Naivety among CD8 cells was defined by CD45RO negativity and positive CCR7 selection, thereby excluding terminally differentiated effector memory CD45RA+ cells. The sequenced sample consisted of naive CD8+ T cells from PBMCs. The receptors come from a young man in good health. Some clones in this sample may be carry-over from other donors' samples.

A single count supports this clone. This chain connects TRBV14 to TRBJ2-1, with 12 bases lining up with TRBD1. The length of the CDR3 is 14 residues. Germline CDR1 SGHDN, CDR2 FVKESK. J was trimmed by 8 bases and V by 6 bases; bases with no gene match: 5. The CDR3 coding sequence is TGTGCCAGCAGTTACGGGACAGGGGGCTATGAGCAGTTCTTC. Its translation is CASSYGTGGYEQFF.

Notes on this clone: The sample carries other DNA sequences with the same CDR3. The chain couples TRBV13 to TRBJ2-3; D gene unclear. Trimming removed 0 bases from V and 1 base from J, with 5 bases in between. Per the germline V gene, CDR1 is PRHDT and CDR2 is FYEKMQ (reference sequence). CDR3 length equals 14 residues. The CDR3 sequence: CASSLGRGTDTQYF. In nucleotides, the CDR3 is TGTGCCAGCAGCTTAGGGCGAGGCACAGATACGCAGTATTTT.

This chain's CDR3 is CASSQASPDTDYEQYF. The CDR3, as DNA: TGCGCCAGCAGCCAAGCTTCGCCCGACACAGACTACGAGCAGTACTTC. V is TRBV4-1 and J is TRBJ2-7; no reliable D call. This CDR3 spans 16 amino acids. The V gene's germline CDR1 is MGHRA and CDR2 YSYEKL. V was shortened by 1 base and J by 3 bases, with 16 bases between the two germline ends.

The V gene is TRBV28, the J gene TRBJ1-3; D may be TRBD1 (6 bases). Germline assignment: CDR1 MDHEN and CDR2 SYDVKM. Trimming pared 6 bases from V and 0 bases from J, leaving 12 bases between. This CDR3 contains 15 residues. This CDR3 reads CASRGGTFSGNTIYF. CDR3 coding DNA: TGTGCCAGCAGGGGAGGGACATTCTCTGGAAACACCATATATTTT.

The chain carries TRBV11-2 and TRBJ2-3; D may be TRBD2 (6 bases). Germline V gives CDR1 SGHAT, CDR2 FQNNGV. This CDR3 comprises 15 residues. With 3 bases removed from V and 5 bases from J, the gap between germline ends came to 15 bases. The CDR3 spells CASSLLRVSGDTQYF. The CDR3 DNA reads TGTGCCAGCAGCTTGTTGCGGGTTAGCGGAGATACGCAGTATTTT.

With respect to this clone: Other DNA sequences in the same sample also yield this CDR3. The chain links TRBV28 to TRBJ2-3; D is possibly TRBD2 (7 bases). Trimming removed 2 bases from V and 2 bases from J, with 8 bases in between. The germline CDR1 and CDR2 sequences are MDHEN and SYDVKM. CDR3 length: 14 residues. This CDR3 reads CASSLAGATDTQYF. CDR3 DNA: TGTGCCAGCAGTTTAGCGGGGGCCACAGATACGCAGTATTTT.

The J gene is TRBJ1-4, the V gene TRBV7-9, with 8 bases that match TRBD1. Unmatched junction bases numbered 6, after V lost 1 base and J lost 5 bases. This CDR3 contains 16 residues. Germline V lookup: CDR1 SEHNR, CDR2 FQNEAQ (reference sequence). Here the CDR3 DNA reads TGTGCCAGCAGCTTAGTCAGGGGGCGGAGAAATGAAAAACTGTTTTTT. This translates into CASSLVRGRRNEKLFF.

The V call is TRBV19, the J call TRBJ2-7, with TRBD2 matching 12 bases. Trimming took 4 bases from V and 7 from J; bases not matched to a gene: 14. The CDR3 spans 17 residues. Germline loops: CDR1 LNHDA, CDR2 SQIVND (reference sequence). CDR3 amino acids: CASSTGLAGPRLGEQYF. CDR3 nucleotides: TGTGCCAGTAGTACGGGACTAGCGGGCCCCAGGTTGGGGGAGCAGTACTTC.

In its sample, this clone was seen once. The genes are TRBV9 and TRBJ2-7; tentatively, D is TRBD2 (6 bases). This CDR3 is 14 amino acids long. The V gene's germline CDR1 is SGDLS and CDR2 YYNGEE. V shed 3 bases and J shed 0 bases, with 10 bases lying between them. Here the CDR3 DNA reads TGTGCCAGCAGCGCCGCGGGGAGCTCCTACGAGCAGTACTTC. Protein sequence: CASSAAGSSYEQYF.

As for this clone: The same CDR3 can be traced to other DNA sequences in this sample. The gene calls are TRBV7-6 and TRBJ2-1; 7 bases are shared with TRBD2. This CDR3 has 14 amino acids. The ends lost 2 bases at V and 4 bases at J; junction bases unmatched: 2. Germline CDR1 is SGHVS and CDR2 is FNYEAQ. Written as DNA, the CDR3 is TGTGCCAGCAGCTTATCGGGGGGTTACAATGAGCAGTTCTTC. It is translated as CASSLSGGYNEQFF. Based on the CDR3 plus reference TRBV7-6 and TRBJ2-1, the full variable domain is GAGVSQSPRYKVTKRGQDVALRCDPISGHVSLYWYRQALGQGPEFLTYFNYEAQQDKSGLPNDRFSAERPEGSISTLTIQRTEQRDSAMYRCASSLSGGYNEQFFGPGTRLTVL.